The TCR beta chain described here comes from a study of T cells in localized non-small cell lung cancer (dated by TCRdb to the early 2020s). Study-level background: Comparing tumors with uninvolved tumor-adjacent lungs, the study looked at the T cell repertoires of 236 patients with early-stage NSCLC. The cohort comprised 236 treatment-naïve NSCLC patients with resected, localized lung tumors. The mean age of the NSCLC patients was around 65 years, with approximately 130 men and over 100 women.

The CDR3 holds 16 amino acids from the cysteine to the phenylalanine. Only the CDR3 part of the read is kept: 48 bases, read in frame from the first base. A distance of 9 bases separates the germline ends of V and J, which lose 0 bases and 0 bases respectively. Based on the germline V gene, the CDR1 and CDR2 sequences are ENHRY and SYGVKD. The immunoSEQ Assay was used to sequence TCR beta CDR3 regions from DNA. The study's own analysis went as follows. To compute T cell density, TCR beta template counts were normalized to usable DNA, which was estimated by amplifying housekeeping genes. Richness was estimated using the preseqR package, with extrapolation to 400,000 templates for PBMC samples and to 120,000 templates for tissue samples. Clonality was taken to be one minus Pielou's evenness. Tissue-enriched TCRs were identified through differential abundance testing performed on productive amino-acid clonotypes, with a minimum total count of 5 and an alpha of 0.1. The Jaccard Index and the Morisita Overlap Index were used to measure how much the repertoires overlapped between compartments. GLIPH grouped TCR beta CDR3s together with public tetramer-defined viral CDR3s, and a viral motif had to include at least three viral sequences and show V-gene enrichment. TCRdb's version of the immuneACCESS table is confined to in-frame rearrangements and falls short of the full clone set. An unresolved V gene accounts for under half of the shortfall where checked; the remainder is of unknown origin. Clone size and V and J calls were adopted from that table, with D and trimming inferred from the DNA. For this sample there are under 35,000 clones; about 90% appear just once. The ten largest clones add up to over 2% of the sample.

A remark on this clone: It lacks a known antigen. Base quality data are lacking; no much larger clone is found one base away.

Overall study outcomes, separate from this receptor: Longer overall survival was associated with higher blood T cell density, whereas shorter survival was associated with higher adjacent-lung clonality. Uninvolved tumor-adjacent lung showed the highest T cell clonality, higher than tumor, which suggests more focused antigenic responses in the uninvolved tumor-adjacent lung. Of the top 100 tumor clones, a median of roughly 53 were detected in paired uninvolved adjacent lung; under 30 were also among that lung's top 100. Since the design was exploratory, TCR variables were selected using unadjusted p-values with no false-discovery rate correction. Multi-region tumor sequencing was not performed, so intratumor heterogeneity could not be excluded.

At diagnosis, tumor, uninvolved tumor-adjacent lung and peripheral blood were collected and then preserved as a mix of FFPE and fresh-frozen material. For TCR repertoire profiling, the blood samples were analyzed as peripheral blood mononuclear cells. The sequence links TRBV10-3 to TRBJ1-3, with the identity of the D gene unclear. The sequenced sample was peripheral blood, obtained before any cancer treatment. The sequence came from an older female donor with stage I lung adenocarcinoma. The CDR3 protein is CAISESRDSSGNTIYF. Read as DNA, the sequence is TGTGCCATCAGTGAGTCACGAGATAGCTCTGGAAACACCATATATTTT.